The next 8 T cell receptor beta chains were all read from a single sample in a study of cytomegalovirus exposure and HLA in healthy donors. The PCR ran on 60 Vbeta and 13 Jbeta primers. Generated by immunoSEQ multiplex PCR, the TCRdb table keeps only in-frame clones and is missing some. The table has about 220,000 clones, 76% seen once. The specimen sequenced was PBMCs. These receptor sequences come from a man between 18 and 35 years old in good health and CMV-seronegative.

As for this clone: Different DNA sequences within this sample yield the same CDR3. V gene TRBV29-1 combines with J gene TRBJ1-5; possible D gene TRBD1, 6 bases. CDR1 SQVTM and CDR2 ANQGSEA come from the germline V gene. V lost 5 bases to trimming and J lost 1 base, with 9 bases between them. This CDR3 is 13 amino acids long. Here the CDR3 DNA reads TGCAGCGTTCGGACAGCCAGCAATCAGCCCCAGCATTTT. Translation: CSVRTASNQPQHF.

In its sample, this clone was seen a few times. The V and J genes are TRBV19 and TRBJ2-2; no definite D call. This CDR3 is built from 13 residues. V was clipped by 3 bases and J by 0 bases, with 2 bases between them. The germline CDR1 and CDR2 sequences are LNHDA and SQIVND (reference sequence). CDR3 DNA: TGTGCCAGTAGTATTACGAACACCGGGGAGCTGTTTTTT. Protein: CASSITNTGELFF.

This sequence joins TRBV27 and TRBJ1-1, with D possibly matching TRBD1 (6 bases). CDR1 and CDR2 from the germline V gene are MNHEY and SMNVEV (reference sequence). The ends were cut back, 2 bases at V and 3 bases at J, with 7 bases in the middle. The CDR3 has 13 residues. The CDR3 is CASSLKGDTEAFF. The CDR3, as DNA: TGTGCCAGCAGTTTAAAGGGGGACACTGAAGCTTTCTTT.

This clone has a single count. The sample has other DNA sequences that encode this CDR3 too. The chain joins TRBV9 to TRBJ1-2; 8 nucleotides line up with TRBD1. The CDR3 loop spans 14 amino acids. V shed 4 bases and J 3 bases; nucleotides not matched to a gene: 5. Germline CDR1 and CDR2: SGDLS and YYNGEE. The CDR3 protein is CASSPGQGDYGYTF. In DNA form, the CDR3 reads TGTGCCAGCAGCCCAGGACAGGGAGACTATGGCTACACCTTC.

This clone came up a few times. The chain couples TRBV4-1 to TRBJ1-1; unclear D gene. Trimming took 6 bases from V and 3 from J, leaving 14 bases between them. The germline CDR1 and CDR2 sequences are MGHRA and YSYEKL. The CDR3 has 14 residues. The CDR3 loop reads CASRGPLRDTEAFF. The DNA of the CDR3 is TGCGCCAGCAGGGGCCCGCTGCGTGACACTGAAGCTTTCTTT.

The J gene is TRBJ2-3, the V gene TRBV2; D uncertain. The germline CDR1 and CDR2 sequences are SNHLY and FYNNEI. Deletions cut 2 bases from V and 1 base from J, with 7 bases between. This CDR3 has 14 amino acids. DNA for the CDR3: TGTGCCAGCAGTGAAACTTCCCGCACAGATACGCAGTATTTT. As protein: CASSETSRTDTQYF.

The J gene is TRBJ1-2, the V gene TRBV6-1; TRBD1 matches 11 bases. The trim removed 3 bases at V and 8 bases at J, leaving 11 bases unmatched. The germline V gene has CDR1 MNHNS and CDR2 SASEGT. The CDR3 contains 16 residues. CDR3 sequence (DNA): TGTGCCAGCAGTGACGCACCGGGACAGGGGGTCAAGGGCTACACCTTC. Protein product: CASSDAPGQGVKGYTF.

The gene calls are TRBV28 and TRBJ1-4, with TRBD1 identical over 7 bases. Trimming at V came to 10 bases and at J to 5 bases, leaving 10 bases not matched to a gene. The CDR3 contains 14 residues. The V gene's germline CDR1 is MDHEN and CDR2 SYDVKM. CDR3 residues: CATHSGGKNEKLFF. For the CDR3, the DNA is TGTGCCACCCACTCAGGGGGGAAGAATGAAAAACTGTTTTTT.